Below, 31 T cell receptor beta chains from the same sample are listed, as sequenced in a study of cytomegalovirus exposure and HLA in healthy donors. The PCR employed 60 Vbeta primers together with 13 Jbeta primers. Here immunoSEQ multiplex PCR was the method, and the copy in TCRdb shows in-frame clones only, minus some. The sample table sets out approximately 130,000 clones. The sequenced sample was PBMCs. The receptors come from a woman aged 60-70 years in good health and CMV-seronegative.

CDR3 nucleotides: TGCAGCGTTGGATTGGGACTAGCGGCCACAGATACGCAGTATTTT. Its translation: CSVGLGLAATDTQYF. This sequence joins TRBV29-1 and TRBJ2-3, with 11 bases matching TRBD2. The CDR3 loop spans 15 amino acids. V lost 4 bases to trimming and J lost 2 bases; unmatched junction nucleotides: 5. Germline-derived CDR1 and CDR2 are SQVTM and ANQGSEA.

The chain joins TRBV5-1 to TRBJ2-5; D is possibly TRBD2 (7 bases). Trimming left V 2 bases short and J 5 bases short, with 13 bases between. The CDR3 is 14 amino acids. Looked up from germline, CDR1 is SGHRS and CDR2 is YFSETQ. The CDR3 nucleotides are TGCGCCAGCAGCTTAGGGGGGGGGCGCGAGACCCAGTACTTC. This codes for CASSLGGGRETQYF.

The V gene is TRBV6-6, the J gene TRBJ2-1; a weak D match, TRBD1 (6 bases). This CDR3 is built from 13 residues. Germline CDR1 is MNHNY and CDR2 is SVGAGI (reference sequence). V was clipped by 6 bases and J by 4 bases, with 10 bases between them. CDR3 nucleotide sequence: TGTGCCAGCAGCCCGCAGGGGTACAATGAGCAGTTCTTC. Encoded protein: CASSPQGYNEQFF.

The J gene is TRBJ2-4, the V gene TRBV28, with 14 bases lining up with TRBD2. Germline lookup yields CDR1 MDHEN and CDR2 SYDVKM. The CDR3 loop spans 18 amino acids. The V gene end was trimmed by 5 bases and the J gene end by 3 bases; junction bases not matched to a gene: 9. DNA of the CDR3: TGTGCCAGCAGTCCTATCGGGACTAGCGGGAGAGGCAAAAACATTCAGTACTTC. Amino acids: CASSPIGTSGRGKNIQYF.

The chain employs TRBV4-2 and TRBJ2-5; D is possibly TRBD1 (6 bases). The J call may be incorrect, as the DNA end agrees better with TRBJ2-7. From germline, CDR1 is LGHNA and CDR2 YNFKEQ. This CDR3 contains 17 residues. The CDR3 nucleotides read TGTGCCAGCAGCCAAGAGAGTGGGGGCGCAAGAACCTACGAGCAGTACTTC. This encodes CASSQESGGARTYEQYF.

Here the CDR3 DNA reads TGTGCCAGCAGCCTACCGGGACAGACGAACACTGAAGCTTTCTTT. Translated: CASSLPGQTNTEAFF. The rearrangement links TRBV28 to TRBJ1-1; 7 nucleotides align to TRBD1. The trim removed 6 bases at V and 1 base at J, leaving 8 bases unmatched. The CDR3 runs 15 residues. Germline-derived CDR1 and CDR2 are MDHEN and SYDVKM.

The V and J genes are TRBV28 and TRBJ1-4; 7 bases align to TRBD1. The CDR3 length is 14 residues. V shed 5 bases and J 5 bases; nucleotides not matched to a gene: 5. Germline lookup yields CDR1 MDHEN and CDR2 SYDVKM. The CDR3 nucleotides are TGTGCCAGCAGTCCGGGACAGCTAAATGAAAAACTGTTTTTT. Its protein product is CASSPGQLNEKLFF.

This chain joins TRBV27 and TRBJ2-1; 16 nucleotides match TRBD2. The CDR3 has 14 amino acids. Trimming removed 3 bases from V and 12 bases from J; junction bases left unmatched: 2. Germline V CDR1 and CDR2: MNHEY, SMNVEV (reference sequence). CDR3 region: CASSLGTSGRVQFF. CDR3 sequence (DNA): TGTGCCAGCAGTTTGGGGACTAGCGGGAGGGTGCAGTTCTTC.

The rearrangement joins TRBV9 to TRBJ1-2; 7 nucleotides match TRBD1. From germline, CDR1 is SGDLS and CDR2 YYNGEE. V was clipped by 3 bases and J by 4 bases; unmatched bases: 6. The CDR3 runs to 14 residues. The DNA of the CDR3 is TGTGCCAGCAGCGCTTCACAGGGGACCTATGGCTACACCTTC. Its protein is CASSASQGTYGYTF.

The chain is built from TRBV7-9 and TRBJ2-7; D possibly corresponds to TRBD1 (6 bases). The germline V and J ends were trimmed by 4 bases and 5 bases, with 12 bases remaining between them. CDR1 and CDR2 from the germline V gene are SEHNR and FQNEAQ (reference sequence). The CDR3 extends over 13 amino acids. CDR3 DNA sequence: TGTGCCAGCAGCTATAGACAGGTCCACGAGCAGTACTTC. Its protein is CASSYRQVHEQYF.

This chain connects TRBV18 to TRBJ2-7; D perhaps matches TRBD1 (6 bases). Trimming took 2 bases from V and 4 from J, leaving 15 bases between them. Germline-derived CDR1 and CDR2 are KGHSH and LQKENI. The CDR3 runs to 15 residues. In DNA form, the CDR3 reads TGTGCCAGCTCACCAACCGGGTCCCAGGGGTACGAGCAGTACTTC. Translation gives CASSPTGSQGYEQYF. The whole variable domain, remainder taken from reference TRBV18 and TRBJ2-7, is NAGVMQNPRHLVRRRGQEARLRCSPMKGHSHVYWYRQLPEEGLKFMVYLQKENIIDESGMPKERFSAEFPKEGPSILRIQQVVRGDSAAYFCASSPTGSQGYEQYFGPGTRLTVT.

This sequence joins TRBV9 and TRBJ2-1, with D perhaps matching TRBD1 (6 bases). Germline CDR1 reads SGDLS; CDR2 reads YYNGEE. V lost 3 bases, J lost 0 bases, and 10 bases lay in between. The CDR3 length is 15 residues. The CDR3 region is CASSGGTSSYNEQFF. CDR3 bases: TGTGCCAGCAGCGGAGGGACAAGCTCCTACAATGAGCAGTTCTTC.

This sequence joins TRBV7-3 and TRBJ2-2; possibly TRBD1 for D (6 bases). The CDR3 is 15 residues long. Trimming took 5 bases from V and 6 from J, leaving 16 bases between them. Germline loops: CDR1 SGHTA, CDR2 FQGTGA. Written as DNA, the CDR3 is TGTGCCAGCAGCCAATCAGGGGCCCGGGCCGGGGAGCTGTTTTTT. Protein: CASSQSGARAGELFF.

In nucleotides, the CDR3 is TGTGCCACCTCCCCAGGGGAATATGGCTACACCTTC. This gives the protein CATSPGEYGYTF. This chain connects TRBV2 to TRBJ1-2; TRBD1 might be the D (6 bases). V lost 10 bases to trimming and J lost 5 bases, with 14 bases between them. The CDR3 sequence is 12 residues long. The germline V gene has CDR1 SNHLY and CDR2 FYNNEI.

This rearrangement joins TRBV5-1 to TRBJ1-5, with 7 bases aligning to TRBD1. V was clipped by 4 bases and J by 1 base; unmatched bases: 5. Germline V CDR1 and CDR2: SGHRS, YFSETQ. CDR3 size: 15 residues. The CDR3 loop reads CASSEGQKSNQPQHF. The CDR3 region has the DNA TGCGCCAGCAGCGAGGGACAGAAGAGCAATCAGCCCCAGCATTTT.

This chain connects TRBV30 to TRBJ1-4; tentative D call: TRBD1 (5 bases). This CDR3 is built from 17 residues. Germline lookup yields CDR1 GTSNPN and CDR2 SVGIG (reference sequence). Trimming shortened V by 0 bases and J by 8 bases, and 22 bases separated the two germline ends. The CDR3 here is CAWSVNYNLKGLEKLFF. The CDR3 DNA sequence: TGTGCCTGGAGTGTTAATTATAATTTGAAGGGGTTGGAAAAACTGTTTTTT.

The CDR3 here is CASSTGTDGPYGYTF. CDR3 sequence (DNA): TGCGCCAGCAGCACCGGGACAGATGGGCCCTATGGCTACACCTTC. The chain uses TRBV5-1 and TRBJ1-2; 7 bases are a match to TRBD1. With V trimmed by 4 bases and J by 4 bases, 10 bases remained unmatched. Germline V gives CDR1 SGHRS, CDR2 YFSETQ. The CDR3 is 15 residues long.

The chain joins TRBV9 to TRBJ2-3; a possible D gene is TRBD2 (5 bases). There are 15 residues in the CDR3. From germline, CDR1 is SGDLS and CDR2 YYNGEE. Trimming left V 1 base short and J 4 bases short, with 13 bases between. CDR3 DNA: TGTGCCAGCAGCGTAAGCCCTGGAGGCGCAGATACGCAGTATTTT. Translation: CASSVSPGGADTQYF.

The rearrangement joins TRBV2 to TRBJ1-1, with D uncertain. Trimming removed 5 bases at V and 0 bases at J, with 4 bases between. Germline CDR1 is SNHLY and CDR2 is FYNNEI. This CDR3 spans 12 amino acids. The CDR3 spells CASSIVNTEAFF. The CDR3 nucleotides read TGTGCCAGCAGTATAGTGAACACTGAAGCTTTCTTT.

The J gene is TRBJ2-1, the V gene TRBV19; TRBD2 matches 10 bases. Germline V gene lookup returns CDR1 LNHDA and CDR2 SQIVND (reference sequence). The CDR3 is 17 residues long. The V segment lost 5 bases and the J segment 5 bases; nucleotides outside the gene matches: 12. The CDR3 sequence: CASSSWGSGREDNEQFF. The CDR3 coding sequence is TGTGCCAGTAGTTCCTGGGGAAGCGGGAGGGAAGACAATGAGCAGTTCTTC.

This chain links TRBV7-8 with TRBJ2-1; 14 nucleotides align to TRBD2. Germline V gives CDR1 SGHVS, CDR2 FQNEAQ. V lost 4 bases to trimming and J lost 12 bases; unmatched junction nucleotides: 11. This CDR3 is 16 amino acids long. The CDR3, as DNA: TGTGCCAGCAGCTCCGAAGGGACTAGCGGGAGAGGATGGCAGTTCTTC. It encodes CASSSEGTSGRGWQFF.

The V call is TRBV7-9, the J call TRBJ1-1; the D gene is possibly TRBD1 (5 bases). The V and J ends lost 3 bases and 0 bases respectively, with 11 bases between them. Germline V gives CDR1 SEHNR, CDR2 FQNEAQ (reference sequence). The CDR3 is made up of 15 amino acids. The CDR3 sequence is CASSLGGGVNTEAFF. The CDR3 DNA is TGTGCCAGCAGCTTGGGGGGAGGGGTGAACACTGAAGCTTTCTTT. The variable domain in full, with the rest retrieved from reference TRBV7-9 and TRBJ1-1, is DTGVSQNPRHKITKRGQNVTFRCDPISEHNRLYWYRQTLGQGPEFLTYFQNEAQLEKSRLLSDRFSAERPKGSFSTLEIQRTEQGDSAMYLCASSLGGGVNTEAFFGQGTRLTVV.

This chain uses TRBV7-3 with TRBJ2-3, with 7 positions matching TRBD2. This CDR3 has 16 amino acids. The ends lost 2 bases at V and 4 bases at J; junction bases unmatched: 9. Looked up from germline, CDR1 is SGHTA and CDR2 is FQGTGA. CDR3 nucleotides: TGTGCCAGCAGCTTAGAGATGAACGGGAGGTCAGATACGCAGTATTTT. The encoded protein is CASSLEMNGRSDTQYF.

V usage is TRBV6-5 and J usage is TRBJ2-3, with 11 bases identical to TRBD2. The CDR3 has 14 residues. CDR1 is MNHEY, CDR2 SVGAGI, per germline. J was trimmed by 6 bases and V by 6 bases; bases with no gene match: 5. This chain's CDR3 is CASRLAGDSDTQYF. CDR3 in DNA: TGTGCCAGCAGACTAGCGGGAGACTCGGATACGCAGTATTTT.

This sequence joins TRBV7-9 and TRBJ2-3; D possibly corresponds to TRBD1 (5 bases). The ends were cut back, 2 bases at V and 4 bases at J, with 7 bases in the middle. Germline-derived CDR1 and CDR2 are SEHNR and FQNEAQ (reference sequence). This CDR3 is built from 13 residues. The CDR3 DNA reads as TGTGCCAGCAGCTTACAGGGCGCAGATACGCAGTATTTT. This translates into CASSLQGADTQYF.

This sequence joins TRBV9 and TRBJ2-5, with 12 bases aligning to TRBD2. This CDR3 has 15 amino acids. Losses at the gene ends were 5 bases for V and 5 bases for J; bases not matched to a gene: 7. The germline CDR1 and CDR2 sequences are SGDLS and YYNGEE. The CDR3 reads CASSSTSGGYETQYF. CDR3 in DNA: TGTGCCAGCAGTTCGACTAGCGGGGGATATGAGACCCAGTACTTC.

V gene TRBV7-9 combines with J gene TRBJ1-2; 11 bases map to TRBD1. This CDR3 comprises 15 residues. With V trimmed by 3 bases and J by 2 bases, 2 bases remained unmatched. In germline, CDR1 is SEHNR, CDR2 FQNEAQ (reference sequence). In DNA form, the CDR3 reads TGTGCCAGCAGCTTGGACAGGGGGCGGAACTATGGCTACACCTTC. It is translated as CASSLDRGRNYGYTF. Filled out from reference TRBV7-9 and TRBJ1-2, the complete variable domain reads DTGVSQNPRHKITKRGQNVTFRCDPISEHNRLYWYRQTLGQGPEFLTYFQNEAQLEKSRLLSDRFSAERPKGSFSTLEIQRTEQGDSAMYLCASSLDRGRNYGYTFGSGTRLTVV.

V is TRBV11-1 and J is TRBJ2-7; tentative D call: TRBD1 (5 bases). Trimming removed 2 bases at V and 0 bases at J, with 8 bases between. CDR1 is SGHAT and CDR2 is FQDESV in the germline V gene (reference sequence). This CDR3 is 14 amino acids long. CDR3 in amino acids: CASSLTGVSYEQYF. DNA for the CDR3: TGTGCCAGCAGCTTAACAGGAGTCTCCTACGAGCAGTACTTC.

The chain recombines TRBV10-2 with TRBJ2-1; D is unresolved. V lost 8 bases and J 1 base, leaving 12 bases between the germline ends. CDR3 length: 14 residues. Per germline, CDR1 WSHSY and CDR2 SAAADI. The CDR3 DNA is TGCGCCAGCGGAGATAGTGGGTCCTACAATGAGCAGTTCTTC. Amino acid sequence: CASGDSGSYNEQFF.

The V and J genes are TRBV5-1 and TRBJ2-7; TRBD1 matches 9 bases. The ends lost 7 bases at V and 4 bases at J; junction bases unmatched: 9. The germline gives CDR1 SGHRS, CDR2 YFSETQ. This CDR3 spans 14 amino acids. Written as DNA, the CDR3 is TGCGCCAGCTCAACGGGACAGGGAATATACGAGCAGTACTTC. Its translation is CASSTGQGIYEQYF.

The chain has TRBV7-9 and TRBJ2-7, with 11 positions matching TRBD1. Germline V gene sequence: CDR1 SEHNR, CDR2 FQNEAQ (reference sequence). V was clipped by 10 bases and J by 9 bases; unmatched bases: 11. The CDR3 has 13 amino acids. Written as DNA, the CDR3 is TGTGCCATCGGGGACAGGGGGGTAGGGGGGCAGTACTTC. It codes for CAIGDRGVGGQYF.